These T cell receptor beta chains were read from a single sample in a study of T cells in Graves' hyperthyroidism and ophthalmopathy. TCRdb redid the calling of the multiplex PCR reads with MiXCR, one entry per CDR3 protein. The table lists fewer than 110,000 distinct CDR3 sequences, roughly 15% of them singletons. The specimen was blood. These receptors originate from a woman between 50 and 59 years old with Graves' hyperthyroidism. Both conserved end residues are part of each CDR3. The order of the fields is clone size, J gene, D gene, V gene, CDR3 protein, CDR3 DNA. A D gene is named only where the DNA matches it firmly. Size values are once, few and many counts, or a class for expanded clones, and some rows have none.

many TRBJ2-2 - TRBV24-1 CATRRGGSSTGELFF TGTGCCACCCGTAGAGGGGGGTCGAGCACCGGGGAGCTGTTTTTT
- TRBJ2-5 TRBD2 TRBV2 CASVAGGQLRETQYF TGTGCCAGCGTAGCGGGAGGGCAACTAAGGGAGACCCAGTACTTC
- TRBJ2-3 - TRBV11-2 CASSSGSDTQYF TGTGCCAGCAGCTCCGGTTCAGATACGCAGTATTTT
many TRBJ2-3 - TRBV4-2 CASSYRGPSASTDTQYF TGTGCCAGCAGCTATCGAGGGCCTAGCGCCAGCACAGATACGCAGTATTTT
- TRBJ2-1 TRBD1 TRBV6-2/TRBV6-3 CGSSWDRGFNNEQSF TGTGGCAGCAGTTGGGACAGGGGGTTCAACAATGAGCAGTCCTTC
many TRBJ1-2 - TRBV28 CASSPREDYGYTF TGTGCCAGCAGCCCCAGGGAAGACTATGGCTACACCTTC
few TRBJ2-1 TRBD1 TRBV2 CASSAQGISYNEQFF TGTGCCAGCAGCGCACAGGGGATCTCCTACAATGAGCAGTTCTTC
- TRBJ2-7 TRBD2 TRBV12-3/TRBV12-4 CASSGEVAGGNEQYF TGTGCCAGCAGCGGCGAGGTAGCGGGAGGTAACGAGCAGTACTTC
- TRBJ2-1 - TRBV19 CASRRDPSYNEQFF TGTGCCAGTAGGAGGGATCCCTCCTACAATGAGCAGTTCTTC
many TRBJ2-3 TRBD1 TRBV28 CASIPAGGTDTQYF TGTGCCAGCATACCGGCAGGGGGAACAGATACGCAGTATTTT
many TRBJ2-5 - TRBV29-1 CSVASPGDEETQYF TGCAGCGTTGCGTCTCCGGGGGACGAAGAGACCCAGTACTTC
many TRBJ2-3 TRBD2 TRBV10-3 CAISESGAGEGTDTQYF TGTGCCATCAGTGAGTCTGGGGCGGGAGAAGGCACAGATACGCAGTATTTT
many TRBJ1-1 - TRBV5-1 CASTPGSLNTEAFF TGCGCCAGCACTCCAGGTTCTCTGAACACTGAAGCTTTCTTT
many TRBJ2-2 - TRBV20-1 CSASAGKNTGELFF TGCAGTGCTAGCGCAGGGAAGAACACCGGGGAGCTGTTTTTT
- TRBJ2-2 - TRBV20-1 CSASGHQNTGELFF TGCAGTGCTAGTGGCCACCAGAACACCGGGGAGCTGTTTTTT
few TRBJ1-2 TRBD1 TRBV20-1 CSACSDRIYGYTF TGCAGTGCTTGTTCGGACAGGATTTATGGCTACACCTTC
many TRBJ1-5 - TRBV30 CAWSVPGQPQHF TGTGCCTGGAGTGTACCGGGGCAGCCCCAGCATTTT
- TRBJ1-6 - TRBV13 CASSFGVWGSPLHF TGTGCCAGCAGCTTCGGGGTCTGGGGTTCACCCCTCCACTTT
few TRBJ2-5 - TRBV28 CASNFGSETQYF TGTGCCAGCAATTTTGGTTCGGAGACCCAGTACTTC